The clone carrying this T cell receptor (beta chain) has a handful of counts. Antigen: not known. These data belong to a study of T cells in Graves' hyperthyroidism and ophthalmopathy. Findings and limits, study-wide: For ophthalmopathy, model prediction preceded onset by a median roughly 6.5 months.

Trimming left V 0 bases short and J 5 bases short, with 9 bases between. Germline loops: CDR1 SGDLS, CDR2 YYNGEE. The CDR3 totals 13 residues. Researchers took RNA transcripts and amplified the TCR beta CDR3 regions from them. The HTBI set primed first-round TCR CDR3 RT-PCR. One entry per CDR3 protein results from TCRdb running MiXCR on the multiplex PCR reads. The sample lists about 590,000 distinct CDR3 sequences, about 15% occurring once. The sequenced material came from blood. This sequence was found in a woman younger than 45 with Graves' hyperthyroidism. The chain joins TRBV9 to TRBJ2-7, with D uncertain. CDR3 sequence reads: CASSVVGVDEQYF. Written as DNA, the CDR3 is TGTGCCAGCAGCGTAGTTGGGGTGGACGAGCAGTACTTC.